A single sample is the source of the 25 T cell receptor beta chains below, sequenced in a study of blood T cell repertoires in COVID-19. Assay: immunoSEQ multiplex PCR; the TCRdb copy retains only in-frame clones and omits some. The sample yields about 150,000 clones, more than 80% seen once. Sequencing was carried out using peripheral blood. The receptors come from a woman aged 35 to 49 with acute or convalescent COVID-19.

This clone showed up just a few times. This chain connects TRBV3-1 (or the pseudogene TRBV3-2) to TRBJ2-7, with TRBD2 as a possible D gene (5 bases). The CDR3 loop spans 11 amino acids. The ends were cut back, 3 bases at V and 7 bases at J, with 7 bases in the middle. Germline CDR1 LGHDT, CDR2 YNNKEL (reference sequence). CDR3 coding DNA: TGTGCCAGCAGCCAGGGCGGGGAGCAGTACTTC. Translating gives CASSQGGEQYF.

J is TRBJ1-1 and V is TRBV7-8, with D unclear. The CDR3 is made up of 12 amino acids. The V gene lost 1 base and the J gene lost 10 bases, with 10 bases spanning the gap. The germline gives CDR1 SGHVS, CDR2 FQNEAQ. The CDR3 region has the DNA TGTGCCAGCAGCTTAGACCCCCGGGGAGCTTTCTTT. Protein: CASSLDPRGAFF.

The V and J genes are TRBV5-1 and TRBJ1-2; possible D gene TRBD1, 5 bases. Looked up from germline, CDR1 is SGHRS and CDR2 is YFSETQ. The CDR3 runs to 12 residues. V dropped 5 bases and J dropped 7 bases, with 12 bases sitting between them. This CDR3 is CASREGIGGYTF. For the CDR3, the DNA is TGCGCCAGCAGGGAGGGGATCGGTGGCTACACCTTC.

V usage is TRBV5-4 and J usage is TRBJ2-2, with TRBD2 matching 8 bases. Trimming cost V 6 bases and J 3 bases; bases outside gene matches: 7. The CDR3 runs to 15 residues. CDR1 and CDR2 (germline): SGHNT, YYREEE (reference sequence). CDR3 region: CASTSRGGDTGELFF. CDR3 sequence (DNA): TGTGCCAGCACCAGCCGGGGGGGAGACACCGGGGAGCTGTTTTTT.

CDR3 region: CASSLTGDVDGANVLTF. DNA for the CDR3: TGCGCCAGCAGCTTGACAGGGGATGTGGATGGGGCCAACGTCCTGACTTTC. J is TRBJ2-6 and V is TRBV5-1; 7 bases are a match to TRBD1. V shed 1 base, J shed 3 bases, and the junction held 7 bases outside the gene matches. Germline values: CDR1 SGHRS, CDR2 YFSETQ. The CDR3 consists of 17 residues.

The CDR3 sequence: CASSQAIRGQNQPQHF. Here the CDR3 DNA reads TGCGCCAGCAGCCAAGCCATAAGGGGCCAAAATCAGCCCCAGCATTTT. The chain joins TRBV4-1 to TRBJ1-5; TRBD1 is a possible D gene (5 bases). V was shortened by 1 base and J by 4 bases, with 14 bases between the two germline ends. The CDR3 runs to 16 residues. Germline CDR1 is MGHRA and CDR2 is YSYEKL.

This clone has only a few counts. The chain links TRBV28 to TRBJ1-5, with D maybe TRBD1 (5 bases). The V end was cut by 3 bases, the J end by 4 bases, with 28 bases between. This CDR3 has 20 residues. Germline V gene data show CDR1 as MDHEN and CDR2 as SYDVKM. DNA for the CDR3: TGTGCCAGCAGTTTTTTCTCGTCGGGGGGAAGCTCTCCGGGAAATCAGCCCCAGCATTTT. Translated, it gives CASSFFSSGGSSPGNQPQHF.

V gene TRBV28 combines with J gene TRBJ1-4, with D possibly being TRBD1 (5 bases). Germline CDR1 MDHEN, CDR2 SYDVKM. V lost 3 bases and J lost 8, with 13 bases in between. This CDR3 contains 14 residues. The CDR3 DNA reads as TGTGCCAGCAGTTTGGTGGGGGGGGACGAAAAACTGTTTTTT. This translates into CASSLVGGDEKLFF.

J is TRBJ2-2 and V is TRBV7-9; 9 bases are a match to TRBD2. Germline V gene sequence: CDR1 SEHNR, CDR2 FQNEAQ (reference sequence). V lost 5 bases and J lost 7; bases outside the gene matches: 8. The CDR3 has 15 residues. The CDR3 region has the DNA TGTGCCAGCAGCCGGACTAGCGTGACGAGCGGGGAGCTGTTTTTT. Amino acid sequence: CASSRTSVTSGELFF.

The rearrangement links TRBV27 to TRBJ1-1; tentatively, D is TRBD1 (5 bases). Per the germline V gene, CDR1 is MNHEY and CDR2 is SMNVEV (reference sequence). The CDR3 is made up of 13 amino acids. V was pared by 6 bases and J by 5 bases, with 13 bases between. The CDR3 nucleotides are TGTGCCAGCAGGCGGGGGGTTTGGACTGAAGCTTTCTTT. It codes for CASRRGVWTEAFF.

The chain couples TRBV11-1 to TRBJ1-6; the match to TRBD1 covers 9 bases. CDR1 SGHAT and CDR2 FQDESV come from the germline V gene (reference sequence). This CDR3 contains 16 residues. After removal of 1 base from V and 13 bases from J, the junction contained 11 bases not matched to a gene. CDR3 nucleotides: TGTGCCAGCAGCTTAGTAGTCGCGACAGGGGGGTCGCCCCTCCACTTT. This translates into CASSLVVATGGSPLHF.

The chain uses TRBV6-5 and TRBJ1-2; no firm D call. The V end was cut by 6 bases, the J end by 7 bases, with 9 bases between. The CDR3 totals 11 residues. Looked up from germline, CDR1 is MNHEY and CDR2 is SVGAGI. DNA of the CDR3: TGTGCCAGCAGAAGCGTGGGTGGCTACACCTTC. Translating it yields CASRSVGGYTF.

This chain links TRBV7-9 with TRBJ2-7, with unresolved D. Germline CDR1 SEHNR, CDR2 FQNEAQ (reference sequence). Between the trimmed V and J ends, which lost 1 base and 0 bases, there was a span of 4 bases. This CDR3 is 13 amino acids long. The CDR3 DNA follows: TGTGCCAGCAGCTTAGACGGCTCCTACGAGCAGTACTTC. Amino acid sequence: CASSLDGSYEQYF.

The chain carries TRBV6-4 and TRBJ2-3; TRBD2 agrees at 7 bases. With 5 bases clipped from V and 3 bases from J, the junction kept 8 bases outside the gene matches. Germline CDR1 reads MRHNA; CDR2 reads SNTAGT. The CDR3 spans 15 residues. CDR3 in amino acids: CASSTSGKATDTQYF. The CDR3 region has the DNA TGTGCCAGCAGTACGAGCGGGAAGGCTACAGATACGCAGTATTTT.

The chain is built from TRBV5-4 and TRBJ2-7; the match to TRBD2 covers 8 bases. The CDR3 runs 16 residues. CDR1 SGHNT and CDR2 YYREEE come from the germline V gene (reference sequence). V shed 0 bases, J shed 2 bases, and the junction held 7 bases outside the gene matches. Here the CDR3 reads CASSLASSGPTYEQYF. In DNA, the CDR3 is TGTGCCAGCAGCTTGGCTTCTAGCGGGCCGACCTACGAGCAGTACTTC.

The V and J genes are TRBV5-4 and TRBJ2-1; 12 bases align to TRBD2. The CDR3 is 20 amino acids. The V and J ends lost 4 bases and 1 base, in that order; junction bases with no gene match: 15. From germline, CDR1 is SGHNT and CDR2 YYREEE (reference sequence). CDR3 sequence (DNA): TGTGCCAGCAGCCGCACCCGGGAACTAGCGGGAGGCAGTTCCTACAATGAGCAGTTCTTC. Its translation: CASSRTRELAGGSSYNEQFF.

The chain joins TRBV3-1 (or the pseudogene TRBV3-2) to TRBJ2-7; 7 nucleotides match TRBD2. The V gene end was trimmed by 1 base and the J gene end by 4 bases; junction bases not matched to a gene: 7. Germline values: CDR1 LGHDT, CDR2 YNNKEL (reference sequence). The CDR3 has 15 residues. The DNA of the CDR3 is TGTGCCAGCAGCCAAGGGATTTTGGGGGGGTACGAGCAGTACTTC. Its protein is CASSQGILGGYEQYF.

The CDR3 reads CASSYSTGFSGNTIYF. CDR3 in DNA: TGTGCCAGCAGTTACTCTACAGGTTTCTCTGGAAACACCATATATTTT. The chain uses TRBV6-5 and TRBJ1-3, with a weak D call TRBD1 (5 bases). V was clipped by 0 bases and J by 0 bases, with 9 bases between them. This CDR3 comprises 16 residues. CDR1 and CDR2 from the germline V gene are MNHEY and SVGAGI.

This rearrangement joins TRBV15 to TRBJ2-2; D is perhaps TRBD1 (5 bases). The CDR3 totals 17 residues. The germline V gene has CDR1 LNHNV and CDR2 YYDKDF (reference sequence). Between the trimmed V and J ends, which lost 0 bases and 7 bases, there was a span of 18 bases. This CDR3 is CATSRDGASNMDGELFF. For the CDR3, the DNA is TGTGCCACCAGCAGAGATGGGGCTAGTAATATGGACGGGGAGCTGTTTTTT.

This chain joins TRBV9 and TRBJ1-2, with 9 bases fitting TRBD1. Germline loops: CDR1 SGDLS, CDR2 YYNGEE. V shed 3 bases and J 3 bases; nucleotides not matched to a gene: 3. CDR3 length: 14 amino acids. The CDR3 nucleotides are TGTGCCAGCAGCGCCCGGACAGGGGACTATGGCTACACCTTC. It is translated as CASSARTGDYGYTF. Drawing the rest from reference TRBV9 and TRBJ1-2, the complete variable domain is DSGVTQTPKHLITATGQRVTLRCSPRSGDLSVYWYQQSLDQGLQFLIQYYNGEERAKGNILERFSAQQFPDLHSELNLSSLELGDSALYFCASSARTGDYGYTFGSGTRLTVV.

The chain is built from TRBV18 and TRBJ2-7; 8 bases match TRBD1. V gave up 3 bases and J gave up 12 bases; unmatched junction bases: 10. Per germline, CDR1 KGHSH and CDR2 LQKENI. The CDR3 runs to 13 residues. DNA of the CDR3: TGTGCCAGCTCACCCACGGACAGGGAAAAGACGTACTTC. Translated, it gives CASSPTDREKTYF.

The chain employs TRBV28 and TRBJ1-1; D is perhaps TRBD1 (5 bases). V was pared by 5 bases and J by 11 bases, with 15 bases between. Per germline, CDR1 MDHEN and CDR2 SYDVKM. The CDR3 covers 12 residues. CDR3 protein: CASSQYRQEAFF. For the CDR3, the DNA is TGTGCCAGCAGTCAGTACAGGCAAGAGGCTTTCTTT.

V is TRBV30 and J is TRBJ2-1; D is perhaps TRBD2 (5 bases). Germline-derived CDR1 and CDR2 are GTSNPN and SVGIG (reference sequence). The CDR3 contains 14 residues. Trimming shortened V by 1 base and J by 0 bases, and 7 bases separated the two germline ends. CDR3 nucleotide sequence: TGTGCCTGGAGTGCCGGGGACTCCTACAATGAGCAGTTCTTC. As protein: CAWSAGDSYNEQFF.

About this clone itself: Distinct nucleotide sequences in the sample also encode this CDR3. The rearrangement uses TRBV10-3 and TRBJ2-1, with 14 bases matching TRBD2. V trimming: 6 bases; J trimming: 6 bases; junction bases outside the gene matches: 1. Germline CDR1 reads ENHRY; CDR2 reads SYGVKD. This CDR3 contains 14 residues. In DNA, the CDR3 is TGTGCCATCAGGACTAGCGGGAGGGCCAATGAGCAGTTCTTC. Translating gives CAIRTSGRANEQFF.

The DNA for the CDR3 is TGTGCCAGCAGCCGCTCGGTGGCGGGGGGTGATGAGCAGTTCTTC. Amino acid sequence: CASSRSVAGGDEQFF. This chain joins TRBV5-6 and TRBJ2-1; 8 bases match TRBD2. The CDR3 has 15 residues. Germline V CDR1 and CDR2: SGHDT, YYEEEE. J was trimmed by 8 bases and V by 4 bases; bases with no gene match: 11.